These T cell receptor beta chains were read from a single sample in a study of cytomegalovirus exposure and HLA in healthy donors. Sequenced by immunoSEQ multiplex PCR; TCRdb stores in-frame clones only, minus some. The table records approximately 72,000 clones, around 94% of them present only once. The specimen sequenced was PBMCs. These TCRs come from a woman aged 18-29 years in good health and CMV-seronegative. CDR3s include the opening cysteine and the closing phenylalanine or tryptophan. The order of the fields is CDR3 DNA, CDR3 protein, J gene, D gene, clone size, V gene. The D gene is left open where the match is weak. A row's size may be missing; if present it is once, few, many or a size class.

TGTGCCAGCAGCCCACTTCAGGGGGGCCCTATTGAGACCCAGTACTTC,CASSPLQGGPIETQYF,TRBJ2-5,-,-,TRBV13
TGTGCCAGCTCACTTCTTACGGAGGGAAACACCATATATTTT,CASSLLTEGNTIYF,TRBJ1-3,-,-,TRBV18
TGTGCCAGCAGCCATCAGGGGGCCTACGAGCAGTACTTC,CASSHQGAYEQYF,TRBJ2-7,TRBD1,-,TRBV11-2
TGTGCCAGCAGCTTATCCCTGGACAGGGGGTTCGGGGAGCTGTTTTTT,CASSLSLDRGFGELFF,TRBJ2-2,TRBD1,-,TRBV7-2
TGTGCCAGCAGTTCGGGGACTAGGCGCTACAATGAGCAGTTCTTC,CASSSGTRRYNEQFF,TRBJ2-1,TRBD2,-,TRBV7-8
TGTGCCAGCACCACACAGGGACATACCTACGAGCAGTACTTC,CASTTQGHTYEQYF,TRBJ2-7,-,-,TRBV7-9
TGTGCCAGTCGACCCCGTTGGGGCAAACACTATGGCTACACCTTC,CASRPRWGKHYGYTF,TRBJ1-2,-,once,TRBV28
TGCGCCAGCAGCCGGACAGGGAACGCAGATACGCAGTATTTT,CASSRTGNADTQYF,TRBJ2-3,TRBD1,-,TRBV5-1
TGCGCCAGCAGTAGAAAGGGGGGGGCCGGGGAGCTGTTTTTT,CASSRKGGAGELFF,TRBJ2-2,-,-,TRBV4-3
TGTGCCAGCATGGCGCAGGGTAATCAGCCCCAGCATTTT,CASMAQGNQPQHF,TRBJ1-5,-,-,TRBV6-1
TGTGCCTGGAGTGGACAGTTAGAGCAGCCCCAGCATTTT,CAWSGQLEQPQHF,TRBJ1-5,-,-,TRBV30
TGTGCCAGCAGCGCACAGGGGGCGAGGGGACAGCCCCAGCATTTT,CASSAQGARGQPQHF,TRBJ1-5,TRBD1,-,TRBV6-4
TGTGCCAGCAGCTTAGGGGGACAGGAGTTTACAGATACGCAGTATTTT,CASSLGGQEFTDTQYF,TRBJ2-3,TRBD1,once,TRBV7-6
TGTGCCACCAGCAGAGGGACAGCCGTTAATGAAAAACTGTTTTTT,CATSRGTAVNEKLFF,TRBJ1-4,-,-,TRBV15
TGCGCCAGCAGCCAAGATTTTAAGGGGGCTGGAACTGAAGCTTTCTTT,CASSQDFKGAGTEAFF,TRBJ1-1,TRBD1,-,TRBV4-3
TGTGCCAGCTCACCTCCACAGGGGGCCCCCCTCCACTTT,CASSPPQGAPLHF,TRBJ1-6,TRBD1,-,TRBV18
TGTGCCAGCTCACCACCCGGGACTAGCGACTACGAGCAGTACTTC,CASSPPGTSDYEQYF,TRBJ2-7,TRBD2,-,TRBV18
TGTGCCAGCAGCATAAAGACAGGCACCTCTGGAAACACCATATATTTT,CASSIKTGTSGNTIYF,TRBJ1-3,-,-,TRBV7-2
TGTGCCAGCAGCTTAAGCCTGACCGGGGAGCTGTTTTTT,CASSLSLTGELFF,TRBJ2-2,-,-,TRBV11-3
TGTGCCAGTATAGGGAGGGTGGAGCAGCCCCAGCATTTT,CASIGRVEQPQHF,TRBJ1-5,-,-,TRBV19
TGCGCCAGCAGCCAGGGGGCGGGGGGGAACACCGGGGAGCTGTTTTTT,CASSQGAGGNTGELFF,TRBJ2-2,TRBD2,-,TRBV4-1
TGTGCCAGCAGATCAGACCCCGGGTATCAGCCCCAGCATTTT,CASRSDPGYQPQHF,TRBJ1-5,-,-,TRBV7-2
TGTGCCAGCAGTTTGGGGGGGGTACATTTCTACGAGCAGTACTTC,CASSLGGVHFYEQYF,TRBJ2-7,TRBD2,-,TRBV27
TGTGCCAGCAGCTTGGTAGGGTGGGACACCAACTACGAGCAGTACTTC,CASSLVGWDTNYEQYF,TRBJ2-7,-,-,TRBV5-4
TGCGCCAGCAGCCAATCCGGGAGCTACAATGAGCAGTTCTTC,CASSQSGSYNEQFF,TRBJ2-1,-,-,TRBV4-1
TGTGCCAGCAGCACCCAACAGGGGCGACTCTCCTACGAGCAGTACTTC,CASSTQQGRLSYEQYF,TRBJ2-7,TRBD1,-,TRBV7-2
TGTGCCAGCTCACTCGACAGGGGAAGTAGCAATCAGCCCCAGCATTTT,CASSLDRGSSNQPQHF,TRBJ1-5,TRBD1,-,TRBV18
TGTGCCTGGAGTCATAAAGGACTAGCGGCCCAGACAGAGACCCAGTACTTC,CAWSHKGLAAQTETQYF,TRBJ2-5,TRBD2,-,TRBV30
TGTGCCAGCAGCTTAATAGCAGGGCCTAGCGGGAGTGAGCAGTTCTTC,CASSLIAGPSGSEQFF,TRBJ2-1,TRBD2,-,TRBV7-6
TGCGCCAGCAGCTTGAAGGGGGCTGACTATGGCTACACCTTC,CASSLKGADYGYTF,TRBJ1-2,TRBD1,-,TRBV5-1
TGTGCCAGCAGCCGGGACAGGGTCTTGGGCACTGAAGCTTTCTTT,CASSRDRVLGTEAFF,TRBJ1-1,TRBD1,-,TRBV5-8
TGTGCCAGTAACAGGGATAGCAATCAGCCCCAGCATTTT,CASNRDSNQPQHF,TRBJ1-5,-,-,TRBV19
TGCGCCAGCAGCTTGGCCGTCGACAGGGGTTTTACTGGCTACACCTTC,CASSLAVDRGFTGYTF,TRBJ1-2,TRBD1,once,TRBV5-1
TGTGCCAGCAGCTTGCAGGGACAGGGGCGTCTTTATAATTCACCCCTCCACTTT,CASSLQGQGRLYNSPLHF,TRBJ1-6,TRBD1,-,TRBV5-6
TGCGCCAGCAGCCATCGGACAGCCCTTAATAATTCACCCCTCCACTTT,CASSHRTALNNSPLHF,TRBJ1-6,-,-,TRBV4-1
TGTGCCAGCAGCGCTACGAGGGCTAACTATGGCTACACCTTC,CASSATRANYGYTF,TRBJ1-2,-,-,TRBV9
TGTGCCAGCAGTTACGGGACAGGGACCTACGAGCAGTACTTC,CASSYGTGTYEQYF,TRBJ2-7,TRBD1,-,TRBV6-5
TGCGCCAGCAGCCAAGCAAAACAGGGTTCCTATAATTCACCCCTCCACTTT,CASSQAKQGSYNSPLHF,TRBJ1-6,-,-,TRBV4-3
TGCGCCAGCAGCCCCTACTTCGGGATCCGGGGCACAGATACGCAGTATTTT,CASSPYFGIRGTDTQYF,TRBJ2-3,-,-,TRBV5-1
TGCGCCAGCAGCCACCGCGGGGGGGATGAGCAGTTCTTC,CASSHRGGDEQFF,TRBJ2-1,TRBD2,once,TRBV4-1
TGTGCCAGCAGCCTCCCGGGGAGCGGGACCGAAAAACTGTTTTTT,CASSLPGSGTEKLFF,TRBJ1-4,-,once,TRBV11-2
TGTGCCAGCAGCCAAGTGCTATGGGGGCGCTCCCCTTACGAGCAGTACTTC,CASSQVLWGRSPYEQYF,TRBJ2-7,-,-,TRBV4-2
TGTGCCTTAAGCGGGGGGGCTACGGATACGCAGTATTTT,CALSGGATDTQYF,TRBJ2-3,TRBD2,-,TRBV10-3
TGTGCCAGCAGGTCGACAGGGTCTAATGAAAAACTGTTTTTT,CASRSTGSNEKLFF,TRBJ1-4,TRBD1,-,TRBV6-5
TGTGCCAGCTCACTTGGCCAGGGAAAGGGCACTGAAGCTTTCTTT,CASSLGQGKGTEAFF,TRBJ1-1,-,-,TRBV18
TGTGCCATCAGTGTTAGCTCCTACAATGAGCAGTTCTTC,CAISVSSYNEQFF,TRBJ2-1,-,-,TRBV10-3
TGTGCCGCTAACCGGGGGGCAGATGAAAAACTGTTTTTT,CAANRGADEKLFF,TRBJ1-4,-,-,TRBV7-9
TGTGCCAGCAGCTCGCGGGACAGAATAGTTCCGTACATGAACACTGAAGCTTTCTTT,CASSSRDRIVPYMNTEAFF,TRBJ1-1,TRBD1,-,TRBV7-6
TGTGCCAGCAGCGCTTACGGGACTAGCGGTTACAATGAGCAGTTCTTC,CASSAYGTSGYNEQFF,TRBJ2-1,TRBD2,once,TRBV7-2
TGTGCCAGCAGCGTAGTCACCGACCGAGGAGATACGCAGTATTTT,CASSVVTDRGDTQYF,TRBJ2-3,-,-,TRBV9
TGTGCCAGCAGCTTAGCACAGCGGGAGCAGTACTTC,CASSLAQREQYF,TRBJ2-7,-,-,TRBV7-2
TGTGCCAGCAGCTTATGGGGACTAGCGGGGGCCCATGAGCAGTTCTTC,CASSLWGLAGAHEQFF,TRBJ2-1,TRBD2,once,TRBV7-3
TGTGCCAGTAGTATTAGTGATCTCCTCGGGGCTGAAGCTTTCTTT,CASSISDLLGAEAFF,TRBJ1-1,-,-,TRBV19
TGTGCCACCAGCCCAGTAACAGTAAACACTGAAGCTTTCTTT,CATSPVTVNTEAFF,TRBJ1-1,-,-,TRBV15
TGTGCCAGCAGCGTAGCCGGGGTTGGCTATGGCTACACCTTC,CASSVAGVGYGYTF,TRBJ1-2,-,-,TRBV9
TGTGCCAGCAGTTACGGCGGACAGCAAAGGGAGACCCAGTACTTC,CASSYGGQQRETQYF,TRBJ2-5,-,-,TRBV6-5
TGTGCCAGCAGTCCAACCGGCACAGGGAAGACCGGGGAGCTGTTTTTT,CASSPTGTGKTGELFF,TRBJ2-2,-,-,TRBV25-1
TGTGCCAGCAGCCGAACAGTTTCGAATTCACCCCTCCACTTT,CASSRTVSNSPLHF,TRBJ1-6,-,-,TRBV5-4
TGTGCCAGCAGTGAGGCTAGCCGGGGGGATATCACAGATACGCAGTATTTT,CASSEASRGDITDTQYF,TRBJ2-3,TRBD2,once,TRBV2
TGTGCCAGCAGTTCGGGGACAGGGAACCAGCCCCAGCATTTT,CASSSGTGNQPQHF,TRBJ1-5,TRBD1,-,TRBV27